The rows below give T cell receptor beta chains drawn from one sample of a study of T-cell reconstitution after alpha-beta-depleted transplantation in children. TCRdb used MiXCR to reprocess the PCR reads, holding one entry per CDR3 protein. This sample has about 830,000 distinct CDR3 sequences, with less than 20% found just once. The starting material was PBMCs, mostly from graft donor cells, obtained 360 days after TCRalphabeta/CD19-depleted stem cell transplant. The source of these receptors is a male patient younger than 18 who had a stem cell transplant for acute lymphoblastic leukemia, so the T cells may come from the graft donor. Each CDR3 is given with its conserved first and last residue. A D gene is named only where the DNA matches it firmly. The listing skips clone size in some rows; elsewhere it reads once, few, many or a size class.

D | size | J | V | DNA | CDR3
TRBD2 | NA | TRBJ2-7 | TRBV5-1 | TGCGCCAGCAGCCCATTACGCCGGGACTATGCCTACGAGCAGTACTTC | CASSPLRRDYAYEQYF
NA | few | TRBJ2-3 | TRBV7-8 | TGTGCCAGCAGCCCGAGAGATTCGTTACCGGGGGATACGCAGTATTTT | CASSPRDSLPGDTQYF
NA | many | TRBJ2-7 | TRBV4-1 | TGCGCCAGCAGCCAAGCAGCGGAGTACGAGCAGTACTTC | CASSQAAEYEQYF
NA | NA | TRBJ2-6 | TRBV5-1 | TGCGCCAGCAGCTTGTCAGGGCTCGGGGCCTCTGGGGCCAACGTCCTGACTTTC | CASSLSGLGASGANVLTF
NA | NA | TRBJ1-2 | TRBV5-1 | TGCGCCAGCAGCCGAGAGATACGGGACGTATCCTATGGCTACACCTTC | CASSREIRDVSYGYTF
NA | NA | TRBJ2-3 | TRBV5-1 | TGCGCCAGCAGCGCTCACCTTGTAGGCGGAGATACGCAGTATTTT | CASSAHLVGGDTQYF
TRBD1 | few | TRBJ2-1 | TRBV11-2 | TGTGCCAGCAGCTTAGATAGGGGACAGGGGCAGTTCTTC | CASSLDRGQGQFF
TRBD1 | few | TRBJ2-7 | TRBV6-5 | TGTGCCAGCAGTTTTTCCCCCTGGGACAGGGACTACGAGCAGTACTTC | CASSFSPWDRDYEQYF
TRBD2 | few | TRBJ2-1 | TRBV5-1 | TGCGCCAGCAGCTTAGCGGGAGGAGGAACCTACAATGAGCAGTTCTTC | CASSLAGGGTYNEQFF
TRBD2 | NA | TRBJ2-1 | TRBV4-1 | TGCGCCAGCAGCCAAGAAGGGCGACTAGCGGTCTTC | CASSQEGRLAVF
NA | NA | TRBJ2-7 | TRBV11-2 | TGTGCCAGCAGCTTGGGACATACCGGCGAGCAGTACTTC | CASSLGHTGEQYF
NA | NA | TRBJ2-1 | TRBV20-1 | TGCAGTGCTAGACTAGCGTTCTACAATGAGCAGTTCTTC | CSARLAFYNEQFF
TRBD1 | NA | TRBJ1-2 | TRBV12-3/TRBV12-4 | TGTGCCAGCAGGAGGGACAGGGTTTACTATGGCTACACCTTC | CASRRDRVYYGYTF
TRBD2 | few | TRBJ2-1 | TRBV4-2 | TGTGCCAGCAGCCAAGATGGAGCGGGAGCCCTATATGAGCAGTTCTTC | CASSQDGAGALYEQFF
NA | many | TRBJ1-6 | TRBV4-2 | TGTGCCAGCAGCCAAGATTTGGTTCAACAGGGTTGGTCACCCCTCCACTTT | CASSQDLVQQGWSPLHF
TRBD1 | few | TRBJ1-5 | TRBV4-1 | TGCGCCAGCAGCCAACCAGTACAGGGGAATCAGCCCCAGCATTTT | CASSQPVQGNQPQHF
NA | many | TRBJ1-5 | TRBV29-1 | TGCAGCGTTGCCCGGGGAGACAATCAGCCCCAGCATTTT | CSVARGDNQPQHF
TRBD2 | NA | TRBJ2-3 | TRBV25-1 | TGTGCCAGCAGCCCCCCGGGTGTGGCTAGCGGGAGAAATACGCAGTATTTT | CASSPPGVASGRNTQYF
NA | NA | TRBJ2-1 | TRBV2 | TGTGCCAGTACGTGGTACAATGAGCAGTTCTTC | CASTWYNEQFF
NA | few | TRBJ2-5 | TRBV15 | TGTGCCACCAGCAGGCACTGGGGCGCGGAGACCCAGTACTTC | CATSRHWGAETQYF
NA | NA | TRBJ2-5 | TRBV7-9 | TGTGCCAGCAGTCCCGGGACCCACCAAGAGACCCAGTACTTC | CASSPGTHQETQYF
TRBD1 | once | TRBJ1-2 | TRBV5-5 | TGTGCCAGCAGCCTCAACGGACAGGGGGCTTATGGCTACACCTTC | CASSLNGQGAYGYTF
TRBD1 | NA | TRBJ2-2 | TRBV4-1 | TGCGCCAGCAGCCAAAGACCCGGACAGGGGCGAGGGGAGCTGTTTTTT | CASSQRPGQGRGELFF